This paragraph covers one TCR beta chain sequence. These data belong to a study of CD8 T cells in Susac syndrome. The multiple sclerosis controls comprised treatment-naive patients whose relapsing-remitting disease was stable or active. Reverse transcription of roughly 0.45 to 1 ug RNA was carried out with random hexamers. Multiplex PCR with immunoSEQ amplified the TCR beta CDR3 across 54 Vbeta and 13 Jbeta. TCRdb re-derived calls from the immunoSEQ multiplex PCR reads in MiXCR, one entry per CDR3 protein. The repertoire holds about 64,000 distinct CDR3 sequences, 94% seen once, with about 0.61% in the top ten. This CDR3 contains 14 residues. V was cut by 3 bases and J by 1 base, with 9 bases left in between. CDR1 is LGHDT and CDR2 is YNNKEL in the germline V gene (reference sequence).

The V gene is TRBV3-1, the J gene TRBJ1-1, with D possibly matching TRBD1 (5 bases). This sequence was found in a human donor with multiple sclerosis. The sequencing input was CD8+ T cells from PBMCs. The CDR3 loop is CASSHYGQNTEAFF. CDR3 nucleotide sequence: TGTGCCAGCAGCCATTACGGACAGAACACTGAAGCTTTCTTT. Supplemented by reference TRBV3-1 and TRBJ1-1, the full variable domain reads DTAVSQTPKYLVTQMGNDKSIKCEQNLGHDTMYWYKQDSKKFLKIMFSYNNKELIINETVPNRFSPKSPDKAHLNLHINSLELGDSAVYFCASSHYGQNTEAFFGQGTRLTVV.